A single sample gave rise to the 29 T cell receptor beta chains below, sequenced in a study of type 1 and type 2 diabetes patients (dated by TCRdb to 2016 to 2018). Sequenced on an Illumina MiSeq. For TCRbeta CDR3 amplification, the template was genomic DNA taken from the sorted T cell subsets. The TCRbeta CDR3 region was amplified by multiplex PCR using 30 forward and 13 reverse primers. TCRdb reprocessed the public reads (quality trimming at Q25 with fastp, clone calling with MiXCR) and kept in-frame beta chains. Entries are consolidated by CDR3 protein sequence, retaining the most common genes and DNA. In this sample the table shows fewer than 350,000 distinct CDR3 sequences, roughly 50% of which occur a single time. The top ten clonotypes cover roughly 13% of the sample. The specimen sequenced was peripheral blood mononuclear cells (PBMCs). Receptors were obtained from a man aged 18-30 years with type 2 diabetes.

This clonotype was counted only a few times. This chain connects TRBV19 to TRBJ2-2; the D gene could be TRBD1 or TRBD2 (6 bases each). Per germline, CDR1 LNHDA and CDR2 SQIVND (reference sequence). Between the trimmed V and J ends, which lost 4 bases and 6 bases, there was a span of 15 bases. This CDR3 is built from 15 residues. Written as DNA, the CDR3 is TGTGCCAGTAGTACTGGGGGGCAGCCCGCCGGGGAGCTGTTTTTT. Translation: CASSTGGQPAGELFF.

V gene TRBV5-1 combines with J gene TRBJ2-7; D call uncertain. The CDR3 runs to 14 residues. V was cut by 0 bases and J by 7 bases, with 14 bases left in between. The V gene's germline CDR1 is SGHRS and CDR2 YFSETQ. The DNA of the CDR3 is TGCGCCAGCAGCTTGGGGGTCCCGGGTGGGGAGCAGTACTTC. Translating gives CASSLGVPGGEQYF. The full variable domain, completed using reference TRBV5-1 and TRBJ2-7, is KAGVTQTPRYLIKTRGQQVTLSCSPISGHRSVSWYQQTPGQGLQFLFEYFSETQRNKGNFPGRFSGRQFSNSRSEMNVSTLELGDSALYLCASSLGVPGGEQYFGPGTRLTVT.

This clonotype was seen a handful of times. CDR3 coding DNA: TGTGCCAGCAGTTTGATCGTGGTCAGGACAGCCTACGAGCAGTACTTC. The encoded protein is CASSLIVVRTAYEQYF. The chain carries TRBV28 and TRBJ2-7, with D maybe TRBD1 (6 bases). This CDR3 has 16 amino acids. Trimming cost V 3 bases and J 2 bases, with 17 bases left between them. Germline V lookup: CDR1 MDHEN, CDR2 SYDVKM. The full variable domain, its missing parts supplied by reference TRBV28 and TRBJ2-7, is DVKVTQSSRYLVKRTGEKVFLECVQDMDHENMFWYRQDPGLGLRLIYFSYDVKMKEKGDIPEGYSVSREKKERFSLILESASTNQTSMYLCASSLIVVRTAYEQYFGPGTRLTVT.

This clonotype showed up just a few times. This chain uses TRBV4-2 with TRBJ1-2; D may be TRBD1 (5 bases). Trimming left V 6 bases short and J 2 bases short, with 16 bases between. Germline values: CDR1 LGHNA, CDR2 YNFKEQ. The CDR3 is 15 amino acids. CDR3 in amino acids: CASRPGFGTNYGYTF. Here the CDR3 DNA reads TGTGCCAGCAGACCAGGGTTCGGGACGAACTATGGCTACACCTTC.

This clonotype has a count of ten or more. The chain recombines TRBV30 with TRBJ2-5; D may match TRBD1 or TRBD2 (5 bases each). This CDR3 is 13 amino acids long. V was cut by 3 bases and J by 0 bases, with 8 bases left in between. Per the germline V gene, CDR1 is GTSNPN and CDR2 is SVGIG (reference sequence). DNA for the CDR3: TGTGCCTGGAGCGGGACGTACCAAGAGACCCAGTACTTC. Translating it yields CAWSGTYQETQYF.

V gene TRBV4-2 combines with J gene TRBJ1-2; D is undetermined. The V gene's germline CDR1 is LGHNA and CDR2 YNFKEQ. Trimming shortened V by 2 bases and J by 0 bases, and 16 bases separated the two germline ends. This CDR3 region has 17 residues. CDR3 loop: CASSQKRPDGTNYGYTF. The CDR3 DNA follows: TGTGCCAGCAGCCAAAAACGCCCTGACGGTACTAACTATGGCTACACCTTC.

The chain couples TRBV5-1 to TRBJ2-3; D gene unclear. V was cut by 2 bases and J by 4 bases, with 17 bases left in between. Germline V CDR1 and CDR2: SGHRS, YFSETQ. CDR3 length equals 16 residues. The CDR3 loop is CASSFGNELFPDTQYF. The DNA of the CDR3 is TGCGCCAGCAGCTTTGGTAACGAGTTATTCCCAGATACGCAGTATTTT.

The CDR3 sequence: CASSFLMAGVQETQYF. The CDR3 region has the DNA TGTGCCAGCAGTTTTTTAATGGCGGGAGTGCAAGAGACCCAGTACTTC. The chain employs TRBV28 and TRBJ2-5; 7 nucleotides line up with TRBD2. Germline-derived CDR1 and CDR2 are MDHEN and SYDVKM. After removal of 3 bases from V and 2 bases from J, the junction contained 9 bases not matched to a gene. The CDR3 has 16 amino acids.

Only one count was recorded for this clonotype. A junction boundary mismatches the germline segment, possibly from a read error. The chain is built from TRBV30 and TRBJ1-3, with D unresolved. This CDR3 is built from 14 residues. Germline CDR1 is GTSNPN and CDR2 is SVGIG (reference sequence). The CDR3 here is CAWSVGRAGNTIYF. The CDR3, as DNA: TGTGCCTGGAGTGTGGGGAGGGCTGGAAACACCATATACTTT.

The CDR3 reads CAGHRDLYEQYF. CDR3 DNA: TGTGCCGGTCACAGGGATCTCTACGAGCAGTACTTC. The chain carries TRBV2 and TRBJ2-7, with TRBD1 as a possible D gene (6 bases). The CDR3 extends over 12 amino acids. Deletions cut 11 bases from V and 3 bases from J, with 14 bases between. The germline V gene has CDR1 SNHLY and CDR2 FYNNEI.

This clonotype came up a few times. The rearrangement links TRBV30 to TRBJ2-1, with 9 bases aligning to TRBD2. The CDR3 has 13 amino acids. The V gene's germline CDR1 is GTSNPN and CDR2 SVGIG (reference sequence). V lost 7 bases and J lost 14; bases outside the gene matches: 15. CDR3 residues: CAYPLEAGGSEFF. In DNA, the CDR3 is TGTGCCTACCCCCTGGAGGCGGGAGGGTCGGAGTTCTTC.

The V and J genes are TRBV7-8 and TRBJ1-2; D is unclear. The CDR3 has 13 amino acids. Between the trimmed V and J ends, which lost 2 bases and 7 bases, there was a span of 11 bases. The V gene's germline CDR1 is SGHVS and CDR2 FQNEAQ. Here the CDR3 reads CASSLYVEGGYTF. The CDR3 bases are TGTGCCAGCAGCTTATATGTAGAGGGTGGCTACACCTTC.

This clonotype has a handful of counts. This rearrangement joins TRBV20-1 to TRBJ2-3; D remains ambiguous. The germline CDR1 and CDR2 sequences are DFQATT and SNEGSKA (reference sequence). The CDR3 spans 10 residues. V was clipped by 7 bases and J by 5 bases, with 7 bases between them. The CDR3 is CSVWVDTQYF. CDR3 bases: TGCAGTGTGTGGGTAGATACGCAGTATTTT.

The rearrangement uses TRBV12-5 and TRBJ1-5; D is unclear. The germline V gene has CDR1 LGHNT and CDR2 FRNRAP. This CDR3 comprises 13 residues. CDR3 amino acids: CASSLAGNQPQHF. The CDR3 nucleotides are TGTGCCAGCAGCTTAGCAGGCAATCAGCCCCAGCATTTT.

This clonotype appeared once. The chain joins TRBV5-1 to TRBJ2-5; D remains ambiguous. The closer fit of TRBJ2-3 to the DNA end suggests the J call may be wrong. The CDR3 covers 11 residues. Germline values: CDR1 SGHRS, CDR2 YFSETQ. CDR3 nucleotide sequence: TGCGCCACCTTAGACGCAGATACGCAGTATTTT. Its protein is CATLDADTQYF.

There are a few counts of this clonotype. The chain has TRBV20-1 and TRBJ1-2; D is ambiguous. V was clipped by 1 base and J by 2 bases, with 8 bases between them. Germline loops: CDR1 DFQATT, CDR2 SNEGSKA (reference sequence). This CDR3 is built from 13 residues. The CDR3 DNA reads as TGCAGTGCTAGAGGGGCCACCAACTATGGCTACACCTTC. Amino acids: CSARGATNYGYTF.

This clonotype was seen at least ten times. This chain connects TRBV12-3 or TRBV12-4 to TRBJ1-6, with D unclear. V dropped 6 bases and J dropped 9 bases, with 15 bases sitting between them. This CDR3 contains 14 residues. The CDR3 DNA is TGTGCCAGCAGCTACGTAGAAGGTGGTTCACCCCTCCACTTT. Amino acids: CASSYVEGGSPLHF.

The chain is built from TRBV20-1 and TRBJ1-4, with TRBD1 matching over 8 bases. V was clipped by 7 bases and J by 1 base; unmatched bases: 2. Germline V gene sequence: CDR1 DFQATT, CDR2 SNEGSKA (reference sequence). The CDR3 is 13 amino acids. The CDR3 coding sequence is TGCAGTGGCACAGGGGGAACTAATGAAAAACTGTTTTTT. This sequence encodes CSGTGGTNEKLFF.

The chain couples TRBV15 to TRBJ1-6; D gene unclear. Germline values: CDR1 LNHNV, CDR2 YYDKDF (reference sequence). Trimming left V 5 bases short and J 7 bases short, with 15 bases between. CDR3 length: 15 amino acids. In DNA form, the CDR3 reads TGTGCCACCAGCCAAATCGCCCCTGGAAATTCACCCCTCCACTTT. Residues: CATSQIAPGNSPLHF. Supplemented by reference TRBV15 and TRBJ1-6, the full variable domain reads DAMVIQNPRYQVTQFGKPVTLSCSQTLNHNVMYWYQQKSSQAPKLLFHYYDKDFNNEADTPDNFQSRRPNTSFCFLDIRSPGLGDTAMYLCATSQIAPGNSPLHFGNGTRLTVT.

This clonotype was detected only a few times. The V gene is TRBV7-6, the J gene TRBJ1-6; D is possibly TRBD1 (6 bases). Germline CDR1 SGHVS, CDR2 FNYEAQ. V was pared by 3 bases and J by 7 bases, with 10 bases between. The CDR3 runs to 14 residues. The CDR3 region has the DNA TGTGCCAGCAGCTTCGGACAGCCGAATTCACCCCTCCACTTT. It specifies CASSFGQPNSPLHF.

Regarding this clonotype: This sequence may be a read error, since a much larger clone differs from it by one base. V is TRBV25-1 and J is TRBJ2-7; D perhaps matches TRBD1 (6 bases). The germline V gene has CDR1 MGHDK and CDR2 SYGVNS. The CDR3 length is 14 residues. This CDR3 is CASNEGGRSYEQYF. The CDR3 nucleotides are TGTGCCAGCAATGAAGGGGGAAGATCCTACGAGCAGTACTTC.

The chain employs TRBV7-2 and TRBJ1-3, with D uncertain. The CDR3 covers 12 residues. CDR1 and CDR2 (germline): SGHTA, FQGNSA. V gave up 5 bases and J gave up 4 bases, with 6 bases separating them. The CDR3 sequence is CASSTTGNTIYF. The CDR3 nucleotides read TGTGCCAGCAGCACAACCGGAAACACCATATATTTT.

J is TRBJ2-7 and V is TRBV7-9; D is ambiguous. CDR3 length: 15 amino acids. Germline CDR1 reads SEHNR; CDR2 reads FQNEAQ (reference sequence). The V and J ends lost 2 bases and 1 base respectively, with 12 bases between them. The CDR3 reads CASSLNGGSSYEQYF. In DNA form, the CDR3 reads TGTGCCAGCAGCTTAAACGGTGGGTCTTCCTACGAGCAGTACTTC.

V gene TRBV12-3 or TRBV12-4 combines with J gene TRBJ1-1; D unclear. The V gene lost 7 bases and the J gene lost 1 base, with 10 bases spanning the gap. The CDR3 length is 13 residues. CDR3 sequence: CASTLGSNTEAFF. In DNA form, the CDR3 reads TGTGCCAGCACCTTGGGGTCGAACACTGAAGCTTTCTTT.

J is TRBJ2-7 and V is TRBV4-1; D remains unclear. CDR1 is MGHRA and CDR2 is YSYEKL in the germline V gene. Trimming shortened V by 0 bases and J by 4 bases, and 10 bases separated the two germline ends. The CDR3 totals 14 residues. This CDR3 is CASSQDIRPYEQYF. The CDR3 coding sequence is TGCGCCAGCAGCCAAGATATCCGCCCATACGAGCAGTACTTC.

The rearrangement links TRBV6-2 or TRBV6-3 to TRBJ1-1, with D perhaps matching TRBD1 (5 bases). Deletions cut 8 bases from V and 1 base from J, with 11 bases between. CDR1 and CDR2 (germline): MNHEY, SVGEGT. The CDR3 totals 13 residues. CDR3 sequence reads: CASSGLPNTEAFF. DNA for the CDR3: TGTGCCAGCTCGGGACTCCCGAACACTGAAGCTTTCTTT.

Here the CDR3 reads CASSPLSGDTDTQYF. In DNA, the CDR3 is TGTGCCAGCAGTCCGCTGAGCGGGGACACAGATACGCAGTATTTT. V is TRBV5-5 and J is TRBJ2-3, with TRBD2 identical over 7 bases. CDR1 is SGHKS, CDR2 YYEKEE, per germline (reference sequence). This CDR3 comprises 15 residues. J gave up 2 bases and V 5 bases, and 8 bases lay outside the gene matches.

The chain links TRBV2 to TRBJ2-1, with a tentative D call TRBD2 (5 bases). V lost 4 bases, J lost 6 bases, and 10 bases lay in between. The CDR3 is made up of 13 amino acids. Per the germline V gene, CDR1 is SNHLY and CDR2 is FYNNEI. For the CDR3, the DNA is TGTGCCAGCAGTGGAGTGGCGGGCAATGAGCAGTTCTTC. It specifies CASSGVAGNEQFF.

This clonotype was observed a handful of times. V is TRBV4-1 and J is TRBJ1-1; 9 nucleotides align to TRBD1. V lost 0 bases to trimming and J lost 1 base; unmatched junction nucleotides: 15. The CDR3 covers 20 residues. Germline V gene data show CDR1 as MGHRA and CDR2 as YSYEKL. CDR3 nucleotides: TGCGCCAGCAGCCAAGAAGGCGCGCGGGACAGGGAAATGAGGAACACTGAAGCTTTCTTT. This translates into CASSQEGARDREMRNTEAFF.